This TCR beta chain was identified during a study of T cells in localized non-small cell lung cancer (dated by TCRdb to 2018 to 2021). In the study overall: T cell repertoires of 236 early-stage NSCLC patients were analyzed, with tumors being compared against uninvolved tumor-adjacent lungs. The mean age of the NSCLC patients was around 67 years, with 120 to 150 men and around 110 women. All 240 or so NSCLC patients in the cohort were treatment-naive and had localized lung tumors that were resected. The full study reports these points: Because multi-region tumor sequencing was not performed, intratumor heterogeneity could not be ruled out. A median of roughly 60 of the top 100 tumor clones were detected in paired uninvolved adjacent lung, and some 28 of these tumor clones were also found among the top 100 clones of the paired uninvolved adjacent lung. The highest T cell clonality was observed in uninvolved tumor-adjacent lung, where clonality exceeded that of tumor, suggesting that antigenic responses were more focused in uninvolved tumor-adjacent lung. Higher T cell density in blood was associated with longer overall survival, whereas higher clonality in adjacent lung was associated with shorter survival. Because of the exploratory design, TCR variables were selected using unadjusted p-values without false-discovery rate correction.

Remarks on this clone: Its antigen is not yet known. Base-call qualities are not available, and no considerably larger clone is one nucleotide away.

TCR beta CDR3 regions were sequenced from DNA using the immunoSEQ Assay. On the study's bioinformatics: T cell density was computed as TCR beta template counts normalized to usable DNA estimated by amplifying housekeeping genes. Using the preseqR package, richness was estimated by extrapolating to 120,000 templates for tissue samples and 400,000 templates for PBMC samples. Clonality was defined by subtracting Pielou's evenness from one. Tissue-enriched TCRs were identified by differential abundance testing using productive amino-acid clonotypes, minimum total count 5 and alpha 0.1. The Jaccard Index and the Morisita Overlap Index were used to measure repertoire overlap between compartments. GLIPH clustered TCR beta CDR3s with public tetramer-defined viral CDR3s; viral motifs required at least three viral sequences plus V-gene enrichment. TCRdb carries this immuneACCESS record with in-frame sequences only. Its versions omit some clonotypes, under half of them owing to an unresolved V gene in the studies checked, with the rest unexplained. For V, J and clone size, that table is used; D and trimming come from the DNA. The sample includes around 29,000 clones, with less than 95% observed a single time. The top ten constitute roughly 0.99% of the sample.

At diagnosis, tumor, uninvolved tumor-adjacent lung and peripheral blood were collected and then preserved as a mix of FFPE and fresh-frozen material. For TCR repertoire profiling, the blood samples were analyzed as peripheral blood mononuclear cells. The sample in question was peripheral blood, obtained before any cancer treatment. The sequence derives from a woman aged 40 to 75 with stage I lung adenocarcinoma.

The CDR3 reads CASSYSYSQVGEKLFF. The sequence in DNA is TGTGCCAGCAGTTACTCGTACAGTCAAGTCGGGGAAAAACTGTTTTTT. The chain joins TRBV6-5 to TRBJ1-4, with the D gene call left open. Reading the germline V gene gives CDR1 MNHEY and CDR2 SVGAGI. Including cysteine and phenylalanine, the CDR3 has 16 amino acids. The kept DNA is CDR3 alone, 48 bases in frame from the first base. The junction carries 16 bases between V and J, which are trimmed by 0 bases and 8 bases respectively.